These T cell receptor beta chains were read from a single sample in a study of T cell repertoires in cytomegalovirus infection. TCRdb reprocessed the reads via MiXCR and lists one record per CDR3 protein. Among tens of thousands of distinct CDR3 sequences, 15% to 20% were seen once, and the ten largest hold roughly 78%. Their cognate antigens are unknown. The specimen comprised CD8+ T cells from cultured PBMCs, sampled from culture after CMV antigen stimulation. These TCRs come from a human donor in good health (CMV status not recorded). Some clones in this sample may be carry-over from other donors' samples. The CDR3 runs from the conserved cysteine through the conserved F or W. The order of the fields is D gene, J gene, clone size, V gene, CDR3 DNA, CDR3 protein. The D gene is left open where the match is weak. Clone size is shown for a subset of rows, as once, few, many or a class of expanded clone.

d_call: .; j_call: TRBJ2-7; clone_size: few; v_call: TRBV7-2; cdr3_nt: TGTGCCAGCAGCTATACAGATTCCTACGAGCAGTACTTC; cdr3_aa: CASSYTDSYEQYF
d_call: TRBD2; j_call: TRBJ2-1; clone_size: few; v_call: TRBV4-1; cdr3_nt: TGCGCCAGCAGCCAAGATCAAGCGGGGGGGCCTCAAATTAATGAGCAGTTCTTC; cdr3_aa: CASSQDQAGGPQINEQFF
d_call: .; j_call: TRBJ2-3; clone_size: many; v_call: TRBV7-2; cdr3_nt: TGTGCCAGCAGCTCGAGCGCGCAGAAGGATACGCAGTATTTT; cdr3_aa: CASSSSAQKDTQYF
d_call: TRBD1; j_call: TRBJ1-6; clone_size: few; v_call: TRBV4-1; cdr3_nt: TGCGCCAGCAGCCAAGGGACAGGGGGCGGAAATTCACCCCTCCACTTT; cdr3_aa: CASSQGTGGGNSPLHF
d_call: TRBD1; j_call: TRBJ2-3; clone_size: .; v_call: TRBV16; cdr3_nt: TGTGCCAGCAGCCAACGCCACAGGGGTGATACGCAGTATTTT; cdr3_aa: CASSQRHRGDTQYF
d_call: TRBD2; j_call: TRBJ2-3; clone_size: few; v_call: TRBV7-9; cdr3_nt: TGTGCCAGCAGCCAGGCCGGGGTAGCGGGGGGGCGAAATACGCAGTATTTT; cdr3_aa: CASSQAGVAGGRNTQYF
d_call: TRBD2; j_call: TRBJ2-7; clone_size: .; v_call: TRBV7-8; cdr3_nt: TGTGCCAGCAGCTTGGCGGGGGACTCCTACGAGCAGTACTTC; cdr3_aa: CASSLAGDSYEQYF
d_call: .; j_call: TRBJ2-2; clone_size: .; v_call: TRBV4-1; cdr3_nt: TGCGCCAGCAGCCAAGAGAGTCAGGGAGGCACCGGGGAGCTGTTTTTT; cdr3_aa: CASSQESQGGTGELFF
d_call: .; j_call: TRBJ2-5; clone_size: few; v_call: TRBV19; cdr3_nt: TGTGCCAGTAGTATAACGCTAGTCTCCGGTGGGACGAAAGAGACCCAGTACTTC; cdr3_aa: CASSITLVSGGTKETQYF
d_call: .; j_call: TRBJ2-3; clone_size: many; v_call: TRBV7-2; cdr3_nt: TGTGCCAGCAGCCAACGCACGCAGTATTTT; cdr3_aa: CASSQRTQYF
d_call: TRBD2; j_call: TRBJ2-7; clone_size: .; v_call: TRBV27; cdr3_nt: TGTGCCAGCAGTCCGAGCGGGGGGGCCTCCTACGAGCAGTACTTC; cdr3_aa: CASSPSGGASYEQYF
d_call: TRBD1; j_call: TRBJ2-7; clone_size: .; v_call: TRBV11-2; cdr3_nt: TGTGCCAGCAGCTTCCGGACAGGGGTTTCCTACGAGCAGTACTTC; cdr3_aa: CASSFRTGVSYEQYF
d_call: .; j_call: TRBJ1-1; clone_size: medium-sized; v_call: TRBV7-9; cdr3_nt: TGTGCCAGCAGCCCTCGGACGGAAAACACTGAAGCTTTCTTT; cdr3_aa: CASSPRTENTEAFF
d_call: .; j_call: TRBJ1-5; clone_size: few; v_call: TRBV7-8; cdr3_nt: TGTGCCAGCAGCTTGAGACATATCAATCAGCCCCAGCATTTT; cdr3_aa: CASSLRHINQPQHF
d_call: .; j_call: TRBJ1-6; clone_size: .; v_call: TRBV7-8; cdr3_nt: TGTGCCAGCAGCTTTGAAGTGGGGGGGGACCGGGGTTCACCCCTCCACTTT; cdr3_aa: CASSFEVGGDRGSPLHF
d_call: .; j_call: TRBJ1-4; clone_size: .; v_call: TRBV7-2; cdr3_nt: TGTGCCAGCAGCTTAGAAAGTTTAGGGGTCGGTGAAAAACTGTTTTTT; cdr3_aa: CASSLESLGVGEKLFF
d_call: .; j_call: TRBJ2-5; clone_size: .; v_call: TRBV7-8; cdr3_nt: TGTGCCAGCAGTTCGAAGACCCAGTACTTC; cdr3_aa: CASSSKTQYF
d_call: TRBD2; j_call: TRBJ2-5; clone_size: .; v_call: TRBV10-3; cdr3_nt: TGTGCCATCAGGTCAGGGGAGCGGGGGGTCCAAGAGACCCAGTACTTC; cdr3_aa: CAIRSGERGVQETQYF
d_call: .; j_call: TRBJ1-1; clone_size: .; v_call: TRBV7-8; cdr3_nt: TGTGCCAGCAGCTTCTATGTGAACACTGAAGCTTTCTTT; cdr3_aa: CASSFYVNTEAFF
d_call: TRBD1; j_call: TRBJ2-7; clone_size: .; v_call: TRBV30; cdr3_nt: TGTGCCTGGAGTGTAGGACAGGGGTACGAGCAGTACTTC; cdr3_aa: CAWSVGQGYEQYF